This TCR beta chain was documented in a study of spatial heterogeneity in lung cancer. Study summary: Alpha-chain sequences were consistently detected less often than beta-chain sequences. Within raw reads, each unique TCR and UMI combination appeared on average more than ten times.

TCR cDNA molecules were tagged individually, and each one carried a unique molecular identifier. A single record per CDR3 protein comes from TCRdb applying MiXCR to the 5' RACE reads. This repertoire shows around 3,500 distinct CDR3 sequences, approximately 9.8% found once; its top ten account for approximately 29%. Specified time point: sample taken at primary tumor resection. Whole RNA came from tumor, nontumor lung or frozen PBMC and was sequenced without being sorted. Germline V CDR1 and CDR2: SNHLY, FYNNEI. After removal of 8 bases from V and 5 bases from J, the junction contained 5 bases not matched to a gene. This CDR3 spans 14 amino acids.

The source is a male donor with early-stage non-small cell lung cancer. The sample consisted of normal lung tissue next to the tumor, taken at surgery. The chain recombines TRBV2 with TRBJ2-1, with 11 bases that match TRBD2. CDR3 DNA: TGTGCCAGCTGTCCTAGCGGGGGGCACAATGAGCAGTTCTTC. As protein: CASCPSGGHNEQFF.